This T cell receptor beta chain was sequenced in a study of cytomegalovirus exposure and HLA in healthy donors. Trimming took 4 bases from V and 4 from J; bases not matched to a gene: 4. The CDR3 has 13 amino acids. Germline-derived CDR1 and CDR2 are SGHVS and FQNEAQ. Primers included in the PCR were 60 Vbeta and 13 Jbeta primers. Using immunoSEQ multiplex PCR, the repertoire was profiled, and TCRdb retains in-frame clones only, with some absent. The profile shows roughly 99,000 clones, around 72% of them singletons. Study-wide findings and caveats: Researchers left out some V segments, among them TRBV6-2 and TRBV6-3, as indistinguishable. CMV serostatus was the only immune exposure information that was available.

Notes on this clone: The antigen is not known.

Source material: PBMCs. This receptor was identified in a male donor in good health and CMV-seronegative. J is TRBJ2-7 and V is TRBV7-8, with 7 nucleotides matching TRBD1. The CDR3 region is CASSSLTGYEQYF. In DNA, the CDR3 is TGTGCCAGCAGCTCATTGACAGGGTACGAGCAGTACTTC.